The clone carrying this T cell receptor beta chain counts as medium-sized (0.01 to 0.1%). The germline gives CDR1 LNHDA, CDR2 SQIVND (reference sequence). J gave up 4 bases and V 10 bases, and 10 bases lay outside the gene matches. This CDR3 spans 15 amino acids. Libraries were prepared by immunoSEQ multiplex PCR; TCRdb keeps only in-frame clonotypes and omits some of them. The sample was found to contain about 2,800 clones, and every one recurs. The source of the sample is a study of T cells after posttransplantation cyclophosphamide. A marrow graft followed busulfan-fludarabine conditioning, with cyclophosphamide on days +3 and +4.

This receptor was obtained from a female patient between 60 and 69 years old who received an allogeneic stem cell transplant from an unrelated donor, was CMV-positive, and had acute GVHD only. Some T cells may possibly be graft donor cells. The chain carries TRBV19 and TRBJ2-1, with 10 bases matching TRBD2. The sample here was PBMCs, taken 30 days after allogeneic stem cell transplant with posttransplant cyclophosphamide. As DNA, the CDR3 is TGTGCCATCTCACCCGGGACTAGCGCGTACAATGAGCAGTTCTTC. This gives the protein CAISPGTSAYNEQFF.